A selection of T cell receptor beta chains follows, all from one sample in a study of cytomegalovirus exposure and HLA in healthy donors. Here immunoSEQ multiplex PCR was the method, and the copy in TCRdb shows in-frame clones only, minus some. The data hold about 160,000 clones, with roughly 80% observed a single time. Sequenced material: PBMCs. Receptors originate from a man younger than 45 in good health and CMV-seropositive. The CDR3 runs from the conserved cysteine through the conserved F or W. A D gene is named only where the DNA matches it firmly. A row's size may be missing; if present it is once, few, many or a size class.

CASSELLAGNNEQFF TGTGCCAGCAGTGAATTGTTAGCGGGGAACAATGAGCAGTTCTTC . TRBD2 15 TRBJ2-1 TRBV25-1
CASSPERLSQETQYF TGCGCCAGCAGCCCTGAGAGGCTAAGCCAAGAGACCCAGTACTTC . . 15 TRBJ2-5 TRBV4-1
CASSAPDMATGIGGDTQYF TGTGCCAGCAGCGCTCCAGATATGGCTACGGGAATCGGGGGAGATACGCAGTATTTT . . 19 TRBJ2-3 TRBV9
CAWSAGLGDTDTQYF TGTGCCTGGAGCGCAGGGTTAGGCGACACAGATACGCAGTATTTT . . 15 TRBJ2-3 TRBV30
CASTDSSGANVLTF TGTGCCAGCACGGACAGCTCTGGGGCCAACGTCCTGACTTTC . . 14 TRBJ2-6 TRBV6-5
CASSAGTGYEQYF TGTGCCAGCAGCGCCGGGACAGGCTACGAGCAGTACTTC . TRBD1 13 TRBJ2-7 TRBV7-9
CASGRGQFLGTQYF TGTGCTAGTGGCCGCGGACAGTTCTTGGGGACCCAGTACTTC . . 14 TRBJ2-5 TRBV12-5
CASSLTIAGELFF TGTGCCAGCAGCTTAACGATAGCCGGGGAGCTGTTTTTT . . 13 TRBJ2-2 TRBV7-3
CASSLGTGGAVGNQPQHF TGTGCCAGCAGCTTGGGGACAGGGGGCGCGGTGGGCAATCAGCCCCAGCATTTT . TRBD1 18 TRBJ1-5 TRBV5-6
CASSRETSEADTQYF TGTGCCAGCAGCCGGGAGACATCCGAGGCAGATACGCAGTATTTT few . 15 TRBJ2-3 TRBV21-1
CASSSTGGRTEAFF TGTGCCAGCAGCTCCACAGGGGGGCGCACTGAAGCTTTCTTT . TRBD1 14 TRBJ1-1 TRBV7-2
CASTIQTGTDTQYF TGTGCCAGCACCATCCAGACAGGCACAGATACGCAGTATTTT . . 14 TRBJ2-3 TRBV6-1
CASRRTGTYEQYF TGTGCCAGCCGGAGGACAGGAACCTACGAGCAGTACTTC . TRBD1 13 TRBJ2-7 TRBV27
CASSAPGQLVYNEQFF TGTGCCAGCAGCGCGCCGGGACAGCTAGTCTACAATGAGCAGTTCTTC . TRBD1 16 TRBJ2-1 TRBV7-6
CASSPGQARGDYGYTF TGTGCCAGCAGTCCCGGACAGGCGCGAGGGGACTATGGCTACACCTTC . TRBD1 16 TRBJ1-2 TRBV7-9
CASSQSWPNHEQFF TGCGCCAGCAGCCAATCTTGGCCGAACCATGAGCAGTTCTTC . . 14 TRBJ2-1 TRBV4-3
CASSSQGRNEKLFF TGTGCCAGCAGCTCCCAGGGGCGGAATGAAAAACTGTTTTTT . . 14 TRBJ1-4 TRBV5-4
CAWSVGAGRQYNEQFF TGTGCCTGGAGTGTGGGAGCGGGTAGGCAGTACAATGAGCAGTTCTTC . . 16 TRBJ2-1 TRBV30
CSTHLGGGESGYTF TGCAGCACCCACTTGGGTGGGGGCGAGTCTGGCTACACCTTC . . 14 TRBJ1-2 TRBV29-1
CASSSLSGGPYEQYF TGTGCCAGCAGCTCCCTTAGCGGGGGGCCGTACGAGCAGTACTTC . TRBD2 15 TRBJ2-7 TRBV7-3
CASSWGQDTEAFF TGCGCCAGCAGCTGGGGACAGGACACTGAAGCTTTCTTT few TRBD1 13 TRBJ1-1 TRBV5-1
CASSLGQGSAYNEQFF TGTGCCAGCTCACTCGGACAGGGGTCCGCCTACAATGAGCAGTTCTTC . TRBD1 16 TRBJ2-1 TRBV18
CAWSPGQGTTPFF TGTGCCTGGAGTCCAGGACAGGGGACGACACCGTTCTTC . TRBD1 13 TRBJ2-1 TRBV30
CASTPRGGTYEQYF TGTGCCAGCACCCCTAGGGGGGGGACCTACGAGCAGTACTTC . . 14 TRBJ2-7 TRBV6-1
CASRTGALGNTIYF TGTGCCAGCAGAACAGGGGCGCTGGGAAACACCATATATTTT once TRBD1 14 TRBJ1-3 TRBV28
CASSYVGGVYEQYF TGTGCCAGCAGTTACGTAGGGGGTGTCTACGAGCAGTACTTC . . 14 TRBJ2-7 TRBV6-5
CASSIMIGTSGGSSYEQYF TGTGCCAGTAGTATCATGATCGGGACTAGCGGGGGGAGCTCCTACGAGCAGTACTTC . TRBD2 19 TRBJ2-7 TRBV19
CASSSLQGPLNQPQHF TGTGCCAGCAGCTCATTACAGGGGCCGCTTAATCAGCCCCAGCATTTT . TRBD1 16 TRBJ1-5 TRBV7-9
CASSPYQGPTEAFF TGTGCCAGCTCACCATACCAGGGGCCCACTGAAGCTTTCTTT . . 14 TRBJ1-1 TRBV18
CASSDLGLTYEQYF TGTGCCAGCAGTGACCTTGGACTGACCTACGAGCAGTACTTC . . 14 TRBJ2-7 TRBV6-1
CASSDRGLSTDTQYF TGCGCCAGCAGTGATAGAGGACTTAGCACAGATACGCAGTATTTT once . 15 TRBJ2-3 TRBV10-1
CASSSRTGGVEEQYF TGTGCCAGCAGCTCCCGGACAGGGGGCGTGGAGGAGCAGTACTTC . TRBD1 15 TRBJ2-7 TRBV11-3
CASVGGLSRSTDTQYF TGTGCCAGCGTTGGGGGACTGTCTCGCAGCACAGATACGCAGTATTTT once . 16 TRBJ2-3 TRBV7-9
CATSRTRQDIYEQYF TGTGCCACCAGCAGGACAAGACAGGACATCTACGAGCAGTACTTC . . 15 TRBJ2-7 TRBV15
CASSQESPRETQYF TGCGCCAGCAGCCAAGAAAGCCCCCGAGAGACCCAGTACTTC once . 14 TRBJ2-5 TRBV4-1
CASSVGRFTSGNTIYF TGTGCCAGCAGTGTGGGCAGGTTCACCTCTGGAAACACCATATATTTT . . 16 TRBJ1-3 TRBV6-1
CASSRRTGQETQYF TGTGCCAGCAGCCGAAGGACAGGGCAAGAGACCCAGTACTTC . TRBD1 14 TRBJ2-5 TRBV7-9
CASSPFEERGPTDTQYF TGTGCCAGCTCACCATTTGAGGAGCGGGGGCCCACAGATACGCAGTATTTT . TRBD2 17 TRBJ2-3 TRBV18
CASSLVSEAFF TGTGCCAGCAGCTTAGTCTCTGAAGCTTTCTTT . . 11 TRBJ1-1 TRBV11-2
CSRVETQGEQFF TGTTCCCGGGTAGAGACCCAGGGGGAGCAGTTCTTC . . 12 TRBJ2-1 TRBV6-5
CASSLAGGSSTDTQYF TGTGCCAGCAGCCTAGCGGGGGGAAGTAGCACAGATACGCAGTATTTT . TRBD2 16 TRBJ2-3 TRBV2
CASSVDGSGGTYNEQFF TGTGCCAGCAGCGTAGATGGTAGCGGGGGGACCTACAATGAGCAGTTCTTC . TRBD2 17 TRBJ2-1 TRBV9
CASSYRQGVSGNTIYF TGTGCCAGCAGTTATCGACAGGGCGTCTCTGGAAACACCATATATTTT few TRBD1 16 TRBJ1-3 TRBV6-6
CASSLSFGSYEQYF TGTGCCAGCAGTTTATCGTTCGGGTCCTACGAGCAGTACTTC . . 14 TRBJ2-7 TRBV27
CAVGSYSNQPQHF TGTGCCGTTGGCTCGTATAGCAATCAGCCCCAGCATTTT . . 13 TRBJ1-5 TRBV6-6
CASTTPGQGYHEQYF TGTGCCAGCACAACCCCGGGACAGGGCTACCACGAGCAGTACTTC . TRBD1 15 TRBJ2-7 TRBV7-3
CASSRDMGGYTF TGTGCCAGCAGTCGGGACATGGGGGGCTACACCTTC . . 12 TRBJ1-2 TRBV27
CASSVGPGQRKETQYF TGTGCCAGCAGCGTTGGACCGGGACAGAGAAAAGAGACCCAGTACTTC . TRBD1 16 TRBJ2-5 TRBV9